This TCR beta chain was observed in a study of cytomegalovirus exposure and HLA in healthy donors. The study's findings and limits: An Asian-associated ancestry cluster reportedly showed fewer N-insertions than the approximately 700-donor mean in a later analysis.

Germline CDR1 ENHRY, CDR2 SYGVKD. V trimming: 10 bases; J trimming: 4 bases; junction bases outside the gene matches: 9. There are 14 residues in the CDR3. PCR involved 60 Vbeta and 13 Jbeta primers. Sequenced by immunoSEQ multiplex PCR; TCRdb stores in-frame clones only, minus some. Altogether 150,000 to 170,000 clones are present, roughly four fifths being singletons, with the ten largest covering 1.3% to 1.5%. Notes on this clone: Its antigen remains unidentified.

The clonotype comes from a young man in good health and CMV-seronegative. The chain carries TRBV10-3 and TRBJ2-5, with 10 nucleotides matching TRBD2. The sequenced sample consisted of PBMCs. The CDR3 loop reads CATQAGGPPETQYF. CDR3 bases: TGTGCCACCCAAGCGGGAGGGCCCCCAGAGACCCAGTACTTC.